This entry lists 24 T cell receptor beta chains sequenced from one sample in a study of PD-L1 blockade in urothelial cancer. Clones were sequenced by immunoSEQ multiplex PCR, and TCRdb holds only the in-frame ones, with some missing. The sample includes roughly 39,000 clones, approximately 90% of them seen just once. The source was PBMCs, collected around atezolizumab (anti-PD-L1) treatment. All receptors come from a man in his fifties or sixties with urothelial cancer.

The V gene is TRBV7-6, the J gene TRBJ2-7, with D perhaps TRBD1 (5 bases). V was clipped by 5 bases and J by 6 bases, with 11 bases between them. Germline V gene lookup returns CDR1 SGHVS and CDR2 FNYEAQ. The CDR3 runs 12 residues. DNA for the CDR3: TGTGCCAGCAGCCTTAGGGGTGGCGAGCAGTACTTC. This gives the protein CASSLRGGEQYF. Together with reference TRBV7-6 and TRBJ2-7, the CDR3 gives the full variable domain: GAGVSQSPRYKVTKRGQDVALRCDPISGHVSLYWYRQALGQGPEFLTYFNYEAQQDKSGLPNDRFSAERPEGSISTLTIQRTEQRDSAMYRCASSLRGGEQYFGPGTRLTVT.

The rearrangement uses TRBV19 and TRBJ1-5; D ambiguous. The CDR3 spans 18 residues. The germline V gene has CDR1 LNHDA and CDR2 SQIVND (reference sequence). The ends were cut back, 3 bases at V and 0 bases at J, with 18 bases in the middle. CDR3 in DNA: TGTGCCAGTAGTATGGGGTTGGAATCCGACTATAGCAATCAGCCCCAGCATTTT. This gives the protein CASSMGLESDYSNQPQHF.

The V and J genes are TRBV7-9 and TRBJ2-7, with 9 bases aligning to TRBD1. Germline CDR1 reads SEHNR; CDR2 reads FQNEAQ (reference sequence). The ends lost 5 bases at V and 4 bases at J; junction bases unmatched: 6. The CDR3 covers 14 residues. Here the CDR3 DNA reads TGTGCCAGCAGCCCCGGGACAGGGTTTTACGAGCAGTACTTC. Translated: CASSPGTGFYEQYF.

The chain has TRBV11-2 and TRBJ2-7; TRBD1 might be the D (5 bases). CDR3 length equals 14 residues. V gave up 5 bases and J gave up 2 bases, with 13 bases separating them. Germline values: CDR1 SGHAT, CDR2 FQNNGV. Written as DNA, the CDR3 is TGTGCCAGCAGCCAAAGTTCAGGGACCTACGAGCAGTACTTC. Translated, it gives CASSQSSGTYEQYF.

V gene TRBV5-6 combines with J gene TRBJ2-7, with unresolved D. The CDR3 has 11 amino acids. Germline V gives CDR1 SGHDT, CDR2 YYEEEE. V was trimmed by 3 bases and J by 1 base, leaving 2 bases between them. For the CDR3, the DNA is TGTGCCAGCAGCTCATCCTACGAGCAGTACTTC. Translated: CASSSSYEQYF.

This chain uses TRBV4-3 with TRBJ1-6; perhaps TRBD1 as D (6 bases). Per germline, CDR1 LGHNA and CDR2 YSLEER. The CDR3 loop spans 14 amino acids. Trimming removed 1 base at V and 5 bases at J, with 6 bases between. The CDR3 DNA follows: TGCGCCAGCAGCCAAGGGACAGATAATTCACCCCTCCACTTT. Translated, it gives CASSQGTDNSPLHF.

There are a few counts of this clone. In DNA form, the CDR3 reads TGCGCCAGCAGCTTGAGGGCACAGGGCACCTACGAGCAGTACTTC. This codes for CASSLRAQGTYEQYF. The rearrangement links TRBV5-1 to TRBJ2-7; D is possibly TRBD1 (6 bases). The germline gives CDR1 SGHRS, CDR2 YFSETQ. The CDR3 length is 15 residues. V was trimmed by 1 base and J by 2 bases, leaving 13 bases between them. The whole variable domain, remainder taken from reference TRBV5-1 and TRBJ2-7, is KAGVTQTPRYLIKTRGQQVTLSCSPISGHRSVSWYQQTPGQGLQFLFEYFSETQRNKGNFPGRFSGRQFSNSRSEMNVSTLELGDSALYLCASSLRAQGTYEQYFGPGTRLTVT.

This chain connects TRBV5-8 to TRBJ2-5; D is undetermined. Germline lookup yields CDR1 SGHTS and CDR2 YDEGEE. This CDR3 has 13 amino acids. V dropped 4 bases and J dropped 4 bases, with 11 bases sitting between them. CDR3 protein: CASSTSTRETQYF. CDR3 DNA sequence: TGTGCCAGCAGCACCAGTACACGAGAGACCCAGTACTTC.

The gene calls are TRBV5-1 and TRBJ2-2; possibly TRBD2 for D (5 bases). The CDR3 has 15 residues. Germline-derived CDR1 and CDR2 are SGHRS and YFSETQ. V was trimmed by 3 bases and J by 4 bases, leaving 13 bases between them. CDR3 sequence reads: CASSWTLRGTGELFF. In DNA, the CDR3 is TGCGCCAGCAGCTGGACTCTACGAGGCACCGGGGAGCTGTTTTTT. Using reference TRBV5-1 and TRBJ2-2 for the parts outside the CDR3, the full variable domain is KAGVTQTPRYLIKTRGQQVTLSCSPISGHRSVSWYQQTPGQGLQFLFEYFSETQRNKGNFPGRFSGRQFSNSRSEMNVSTLELGDSALYLCASSWTLRGTGELFFGEGSRLTVL.

The gene calls are TRBV25-1 and TRBJ2-7; TRBD2 matches at 11 bases. Germline CDR1 is MGHDK and CDR2 is SYGVNS. Unmatched junction bases numbered 7, after V lost 6 bases and J lost 3 bases. The CDR3 covers 15 residues. DNA for the CDR3: TGTGCCAGCAGAAAAGGGACTAGCGGATTCTACGAGCAGTACTTC. Translation gives CASRKGTSGFYEQYF.

The J gene is TRBJ2-1, the V gene TRBV30; TRBD2 agrees at 7 bases. This CDR3 is 18 amino acids long. J gave up 9 bases and V 0 bases, and 20 bases lay outside the gene matches. Germline V gene data show CDR1 as GTSNPN and CDR2 as SVGIG (reference sequence). The chain's CDR3 is CAWSVRLRGGSTPSEQFF. The CDR3 coding sequence is TGTGCCTGGAGTGTACGTCTTCGTGGCGGGAGTACGCCCAGTGAGCAGTTCTTC.

The chain employs TRBV5-1 and TRBJ2-7; 13 bases match TRBD2. The CDR3 contains 18 residues. V gave up 3 bases and J gave up 6 bases; unmatched junction bases: 15. The germline CDR1 and CDR2 sequences are SGHRS and YFSETQ. CDR3 sequence (DNA): TGCGCCAGCAGCTCTTGGACTAGCGGGAGCCGAGGGAAGGCCGAGCAGTACTTC. Residues: CASSSWTSGSRGKAEQYF. Combining the CDR3 with reference TRBV5-1 and TRBJ2-7 gives the whole variable domain KAGVTQTPRYLIKTRGQQVTLSCSPISGHRSVSWYQQTPGQGLQFLFEYFSETQRNKGNFPGRFSGRQFSNSRSEMNVSTLELGDSALYLCASSSWTSGSRGKAEQYFGPGTRLTVT.

The chain recombines TRBV9 with TRBJ2-1; D gene uncertain. The CDR3 runs to 15 residues. Germline CDR1 reads SGDLS; CDR2 reads YYNGEE. Trimming left V 4 bases short and J 2 bases short, with 13 bases between. The CDR3, as DNA: TGTGCCAGCAGCCCCCCGGAGCGCCCCTACAATGAGCAGTTCTTC. This codes for CASSPPERPYNEQFF.

Written as DNA, the CDR3 is TGTGCCAGCAGGACGGGACAGGCGACCAAAAACATTCAGTACTTC. This gives the protein CASRTGQATKNIQYF. The chain employs TRBV6-5 and TRBJ2-4; TRBD1 agrees at 8 bases. Germline loops: CDR1 MNHEY, CDR2 SVGAGI. The CDR3 consists of 15 residues. With V trimmed by 6 bases and J by 2 bases, 6 bases remained unmatched.

This clone was observed once. This rearrangement joins TRBV7-8 to TRBJ2-2; D gene ambiguous. Looked up from germline, CDR1 is SGHVS and CDR2 is FQNEAQ. The CDR3 totals 15 residues. Trimming took 4 bases from V and 0 from J, leaving 9 bases between them. CDR3 sequence (DNA): TGTGCCAGCAGCTCCTCACAGACGAACACCGGGGAGCTGTTTTTT. Its translation: CASSSSQTNTGELFF.

The gene calls are TRBV27 and TRBJ2-1; TRBD2 matches 10 bases. V was clipped by 2 bases and J by 1 base; unmatched bases: 14. Germline V gives CDR1 MNHEY, CDR2 SMNVEV (reference sequence). The CDR3 is 20 residues long. The CDR3 loop reads CASSLGPRIAGGGSYNEQFF. For the CDR3, the DNA is TGTGCCAGCAGTTTAGGGCCACGAATAGCGGGGGGCGGGTCCTACAATGAGCAGTTCTTC.

The chain employs TRBV5-1 and TRBJ2-1; D ambiguous. This CDR3 has 13 residues. CDR1 and CDR2 (germline): SGHRS, YFSETQ. The V end lost 3 bases, the J end lost 8 bases, and 12 bases lay between the germline ends. This CDR3 reads CASSSQNTDEQFF. The CDR3 DNA reads TGCGCCAGCAGCTCGCAAAACACCGATGAGCAGTTCTTC. The variable domain in full, completed from reference TRBV5-1 and TRBJ2-1, reads KAGVTQTPRYLIKTRGQQVTLSCSPISGHRSVSWYQQTPGQGLQFLFEYFSETQRNKGNFPGRFSGRQFSNSRSEMNVSTLELGDSALYLCASSSQNTDEQFFGPGTRLTVL.

This chain uses TRBV10-3 with TRBJ2-7; 14 bases line up with TRBD2. J lost 0 bases, V lost 0 bases, and 7 bases had no gene match. Germline CDR1 is ENHRY and CDR2 is SYGVKD. CDR3 length equals 19 residues. The CDR3 sequence: CAISESPGLAGASSYEQYF. The CDR3 region has the DNA TGTGCCATCAGTGAGTCCCCGGGACTAGCGGGAGCTAGCTCCTACGAGCAGTACTTC.

The rearrangement joins TRBV28 to TRBJ1-6; the match to TRBD1 covers 9 bases. CDR1 MDHEN and CDR2 SYDVKM come from the germline V gene. The V and J ends lost 6 bases and 7 bases, in that order; junction bases with no gene match: 10. The CDR3 has 16 amino acids. CDR3 nucleotides: TGTGCCAGCAGCCAAAATAACAGGGGGCAAAATTCACCCCTCCACTTT. Translated: CASSQNNRGQNSPLHF.

The chain couples TRBV7-2 to TRBJ2-3, with D uncertain. Trimming stripped 1 base from V and 6 bases from J, with 8 bases between. Germline values: CDR1 SGHTA, CDR2 FQGNSA. The CDR3 runs 13 residues. In DNA form, the CDR3 reads TGTGCCAGCAGCTTAGACTATGGTGATACGCAGTATTTT. This translates into CASSLDYGDTQYF.

The chain has TRBV7-2 and TRBJ1-5; TRBD1 agrees at 8 bases. Trimming cost V 5 bases and J 3 bases; bases outside gene matches: 6. Germline assignment: CDR1 SGHTA and CDR2 FQGNSA. The CDR3 is 15 residues long. The CDR3 is CASSAWTGNNQPQHF. CDR3 sequence (DNA): TGTGCCAGCAGCGCGTGGACAGGGAACAATCAGCCCCAGCATTTT.

V usage is TRBV5-5 and J usage is TRBJ1-1; 7 bases line up with TRBD1. V was clipped by 2 bases and J by 11 bases; unmatched bases: 3. Germline V lookup: CDR1 SGHKS, CDR2 YYEKEE (reference sequence). The CDR3 contains 11 residues. CDR3 protein: CASSLDRVAFF. In DNA form, the CDR3 reads TGTGCCAGCAGCTTAGACAGGGTGGCTTTCTTT. Using reference TRBV5-5 and TRBJ1-1 for the parts outside the CDR3, the full variable domain is DAGVTQSPTHLIKTRGQQVTLRCSPISGHKSVSWYQQVLGQGPQFIFQYYEKEERGRGNFPDRFSARQFPNYSSELNVNALLLGDSALYLCASSLDRVAFFGQGTRLTVV.

The chain couples TRBV27 to TRBJ2-7, with TRBD2 matching over 12 bases. J gave up 2 bases and V 2 bases, and 10 bases lay outside the gene matches. The CDR3 contains 18 residues. Per germline, CDR1 MNHEY and CDR2 SMNVEV (reference sequence). CDR3 DNA: TGTGCCAGCAGTTTAAAGGGACTAGCGGGCCCTTCACCCTACGAGCAGTACTTC. Amino acid sequence: CASSLKGLAGPSPYEQYF.

This clone showed up just once. The chain couples TRBV5-1 to TRBJ1-2; 10 nucleotides match TRBD1. The germline gives CDR1 SGHRS, CDR2 YFSETQ. The CDR3 extends over 15 amino acids. Trimming at V came to 1 base and at J to 2 bases, leaving 2 bases not matched to a gene. CDR3 DNA: TGCGCCAGCAGCTTGAGACAGGGGGCGAACTATGGCTACACCTTC. Amino acids: CASSLRQGANYGYTF.